The rows below give T cell receptor beta chains drawn from one sample of a study of T cell repertoires in cytomegalovirus infection. No antigen is known for these receptors. MiXCR was run by TCRdb on the reads, yielding one entry per CDR3 protein. The sample consists of about 700,000 distinct CDR3 sequences, roughly 30% of them appearing once. This sample comprised cultured PBMCs, obtained from culture after CMV antigen stimulation. The receptors derive from a human donor in good health (CMV status not recorded). Some clones in this sample may be carry-over from other donors' samples. Each CDR3 is given with its conserved first and last residue. A D gene is named only where the DNA matches it firmly. The listing skips clone size in some rows; elsewhere it reads once, few, many or a size class.

V gene	J gene	D gene	clone size	CDR3 protein	CDR3 DNA
TRBV5-5	TRBJ2-5	TRBD1	.	CASSFSPRGMQTQYF	TGTGCCAGCAGCTTCTCACCCAGGGGGATGCAGACCCAGTACTTC
TRBV6-5	TRBJ1-6	.	few	CASSYGGGGIGSPLHF	TGTGCCAGCAGTTACGGGGGTGGGGGAATTGGCTCACCCCTCCACTTT
TRBV10-2	TRBJ2-7	TRBD2	once	CASAAAGGTSYEQYF	TGCGCCAGCGCTGCGGCGGGAGGGACCTCCTACGAGCAGTACTTC
TRBV4-1	TRBJ2-1	TRBD2	few	CASSQVPTGGLNEQFF	TGCGCCAGCAGCCAAGTTCCGACGGGGGGGTTAAATGAGCAGTTCTTC
TRBV7-8	TRBJ2-3	TRBD2	.	CASSQLSGGYTDTQYF	TGTGCCAGCAGCCAACTAAGCGGGGGGTACACAGATACGCAGTATTTT
TRBV7-2	TRBJ2-5	TRBD2	many	CASSLVGGGRETQYF	TGTGCCAGCAGCTTAGTGGGGGGAGGGAGGGAGACCCAGTACTTC
TRBV11-3	TRBJ2-2	.	.	CASSFAGAKGELFF	TGTGCCAGCAGCTTTGCGGGGGCAAAGGGGGAGCTGTTTTTT
TRBV12-3/TRBV12-4	TRBJ1-2	.	.	CASSLRDGTYGYTF	TGTGCCAGCAGTTTACGGGACGGTACCTATGGCTACACCTTC
TRBV20-1	TRBJ2-3	.	.	CSASGGPSRSTDTQYF	TGCAGTGCTAGCGGGGGCCCCTCGAGGTCCACAGATACGCAGTATTTT
TRBV7-2	TRBJ2-5	TRBD2	many	CASSSLAGNQETQYF	TGTGCCAGCAGCTCCTTAGCGGGAAACCAAGAGACCCAGTACTTC
TRBV29-1	TRBJ2-1	TRBD1	few	CSVEQDRGLDEQFF	TGCAGCGTTGAACAGGACAGGGGGCTTGATGAGCAGTTCTTC
TRBV7-2	TRBJ1-1	.	many	CASSFGTPLNTEAFF	TGTGCCAGCAGCTTTGGGACGCCATTGAACACTGAAGCTTTCTTT
TRBV12-3/TRBV12-4	TRBJ1-2	TRBD1	.	CASSFGDRGRGYTF	TGTGCCAGCAGTTTCGGGGACAGGGGGCGCGGCTACACCTTC
TRBV19	TRBJ2-1	TRBD2	few	CASTPRTSSAYNEQFF	TGTGCCAGTACCCCTCGGACTAGTTCGGCCTACAATGAGCAGTTCTTC
TRBV10-3	TRBJ2-5	TRBD2	few	CAIGTSGGVETQYF	TGTGCCATCGGGACTAGCGGGGGGGTGGAGACCCAGTACTTC
TRBV20-1	TRBJ2-1	TRBD2	once	CSARGTGLAGGVNEQFF	TGCAGTGCTAGAGGGACGGGACTAGCGGGAGGGGTCAATGAGCAGTTCTTC
TRBV20-1	TRBJ2-3	TRBD1	once	CSARERTGATDTQYF	TGCAGTGCTAGGGAGAGGACAGGGGCCACAGATACGCAGTATTTT
TRBV6-1	TRBJ1-3	.	.	CASSEGYPGFYSGNTIYF	TGTGCCAGCAGTGAAGGCTATCCGGGCTTCTACTCTGGAAACACCATATATTTT
TRBV6-1	TRBJ1-2	.	few	CASSELGSANYGYTF	TGTGCCAGCAGTGAATTAGGATCCGCTAACTATGGCTACACCTTC
TRBV12-3/TRBV12-4	TRBJ2-4	.	few	CASTLQGRDKNIQYF	TGTGCCAGCACCCTACAGGGAAGAGACAAAAACATTCAGTACTTC
TRBV5-1	TRBJ2-5	.	many	CASSLEGETQYF	TGTGCCAGCAGCTTAGAAGGAGAGACCCAGTACTTC
TRBV2	TRBJ2-7	.	.	CASPTGRGSSYEQYF	TGTGCCAGCCCCACCGGACGGGGAAGCTCCTACGAGCAGTACTTC
TRBV2	TRBJ2-2	.	.	CASSPARDTGELFF	TGTGCCAGCAGTCCGGCGCGGGACACCGGGGAGCTGTTTTTT
TRBV7-2	TRBJ2-7	.	few	CASSFIGTEAYEQYF	TGTGCCAGCAGCTTCATAGGGACTGAAGCCTACGAGCAGTACTTC
TRBV7-9	TRBJ1-1	.	many	CASSLGGGTEAFF	TGTGCCAGCAGCTTAGGAGGGGGCACTGAAGCTTTCTTT
TRBV6-1	TRBJ2-3	TRBD2	.	CASSSKTSGRAGTQYF	TGTGCCAGCAGTTCCAAGACTAGCGGGAGGGCCGGTACGCAGTATTTT
TRBV5-6	TRBJ1-2	.	.	CASSLRDFGYTF	TGTGCCAGCAGCTTGAGAGATTTCGGCTACACCTTC
TRBV6-2/TRBV6-3	TRBJ2-1	TRBD2	few	CASTLSGAEQFF	TGTGCCAGCACCCTTAGCGGGGCCGAGCAGTTCTTC
TRBV12-3/TRBV12-4	TRBJ1-1	TRBD1	.	CASSPTGGWNTEAFF	TGTGCCAGCAGCCCTACAGGGGGGTGGAACACTGAAGCTTTCTTT